The T cell receptor beta chain under discussion was sequenced for a study of blood T cell repertoires in COVID-19 (dated by TCRdb to 2020 to 2021). Study-wide context: The collaborator samples originated in the United States, Italy and Spain and spanned the acute and convalescent phases of COVID-19. The repertoires were released in a freely available public database meant as a resource for research on the immune response to SARS-CoV-2. Where available, HLA class I and class II types were obtained from metadata supplied by the sample provider rather than from assay-based typing. Samples were obtained from the ongoing ImmuneRACE study (first 160 participants) and from about 1,300 subjects provided by 6 global collaborators. Deeply sampled blood TCRbeta repertoires from subjects exposed to, actively infected with, or recovered from COVID-19 were included in the dataset. Sample metadata almost always included a de-identified subject ID, COVID-19 status, age in years and sex. The material from the prospective study consisted of cDNA or gDNA derived from T cells, B-cell-depleted T cells, or PBMCs. What the work shows at the level of the full study, not this receptor alone: Clinical and demographic metadata were provided uncurated, with the amount varying by source and participant.

V is shortened by 6 bases, J by 1 base, and the region joining them spans 12 bases. CDR1 and CDR2, looked up from the germline V gene, are MGHRA and YSYEKL. The CDR3 runs 15 residues from the cysteine to the phenylalanine. Solely the CDR3 DNA is kept, with 45 bases framed from the first base. Worth noting for this clone: Its antigen is not yet known. Qualities for individual bases were not recorded, and no much larger clone is one base off.

The immunoSEQ Assay, a bias-controlled multiplex PCR, was used to amplify TCRbeta CDR3 regions from genomic DNA. The published analysis was carried out like this. The number of nucleated cells in each sample was estimated by amplification of reference gene primers within the assay. To quantify the absolute abundance of each unique TCRbeta CDR3 rearrangement, sequence reads were collapsed and filtered. Productive Simpson clonality was computed per sample as the square root of Simpson's diversity index over productive rearrangements. Not all clones reach the TCRdb copy of this immuneACCESS table, which keeps in-frame sequences only. Checked studies attribute under half of the gap to unresolved V genes and leave the rest unexplained. V, J and clone size were drawn from that table, and D and trimming were deduced from the DNA. The sample yields more than 300,000 clones; around nine tenths were counted once. About 1.1% of the sample is held by the ten biggest clonotypes.

Enrolling through a virtual design, the prospective study's participants ranged in age from roughly 18 to 95 years and lived across around 25 United States geographic areas. To assign participants to cohorts, the prospective study relied on clinical history that participants themselves reported in a screening survey and a study questionnaire. Recovered participants in ImmuneRACE Cohort 3 were defined as having two consecutive negative NP/OP PCR tests, clearance from a healthcare professional, or resolution of symptoms. In the prospective study, whole blood, serum and a nasopharyngeal or oropharyngeal swab were collected from each participant by mobile phlebotomists. Over a 2-month period, participants in the prospective study had the option of providing additional blood draws and questionnaires. Blood samples from the prospective study were shipped frozen or at room temperature prior to DNA extraction.

Sequencing was done on a sample of PBMCs or T cells enriched from blood (not recorded which). The chain uses TRBV4-1 and TRBJ2-2; TRBD1 is perhaps the D gene, given 6 matching bases. The sequence was obtained from a woman aged 18-29 years who had recovered from COVID-19. The nucleotides are TGCGCCAGCAGACCCGGACAGCTGAACACCGGGGAGCTGTTTTTT. Translation gives CASRPGQLNTGELFF.